Included here is one T cell receptor beta chain sequence, with context. The antigen is not known. V was cut by 4 bases and J by 13 bases, with 22 bases left in between. CDR1 is SGHVS and CDR2 is FQNEAQ in the germline V gene. The CDR3 length is 14 residues. This record belongs to a study of T-cell reconstitution after alpha-beta-depleted transplantation in children. Findings and limits, study-wide: At one year after transplant, newly produced T cells mostly accounted for T-cell counts and diversity. For some patients, TCRbeta diversity was high at day 60 because of recipient T cells and thymic progenitors that survived. As was reported, about two months after transplant, alpha-beta T cells came from several hundred expanded graft clones.

Unique molecular identifiers featured in how the TCRbeta library was prepared. TCRdb independently ran MiXCR on the PCR reads; one entry per CDR3 protein. The sample yields some 830,000 distinct CDR3 sequences, roughly 15% seen once. The origin of this receptor is a male patient aged 5 to 17 who had a stem cell transplant for acute lymphoblastic leukemia, so the T cells may come from the graft donor. The sequences come from PBMCs, mostly from graft donor cells, collected 360 days after TCRalphabeta/CD19-depleted stem cell transplant. The chain has TRBV7-8 and TRBJ1-1, with D possibly being TRBD1 (5 bases). The CDR3 DNA reads TGTGCCAGCAGCTCGCAGACCGGGACCCCGGACGATTTCTTT. Residues: CASSSQTGTPDDFF.